One sample yielded the 24 T cell receptor beta chains listed below, sequenced in a study of cytomegalovirus exposure and HLA in healthy donors. Use of 60 Vbeta and 13 Jbeta primers characterized the PCR. Repertoires were generated with immunoSEQ multiplex PCR, while TCRdb's copy carries only in-frame clones and drops some. The sample yields some 76,000 clones, about 88% seen once. The sequenced sample consisted of PBMCs. The receptors were sampled from a woman in her forties or fifties in good health and CMV-seronegative.

This rearrangement joins TRBV6-4 to TRBJ1-2, with D possibly matching TRBD1 (6 bases). V was cut by 3 bases and J by 8 bases, with 13 bases left in between. CDR3 length: 13 amino acids. Germline CDR1 reads MRHNA; CDR2 reads SNTAGT. CDR3 DNA sequence: TGTGCCAGCAGTGAAGGTGGACAGCTAGGCTACACCTTC. Residues: CASSEGGQLGYTF.

V is TRBV7-2 and J is TRBJ2-5; TRBD2 aligns across 8 bases. The CDR3 consists of 15 residues. CDR1 and CDR2 (germline): SGHTA, FQGNSA. Trimming took 5 bases from V and 5 from J; bases not matched to a gene: 10. CDR3 nucleotides: TGTGCCAGCAGCGCGCGGGGGGATACAGGGGAGACCCAGTACTTC. This encodes CASSARGDTGETQYF. Based on the CDR3 plus reference TRBV7-2 and TRBJ2-5, the full variable domain is GAGVSQSPSNKVTEKGKDVELRCDPISGHTALYWYRQSLGQGLEFLIYFQGNSAPDKSGLPSDRFSAERTGGSVSTLTIQRTQQEDSAVYLCASSARGDTGETQYFGPGTRLLVL.

The genes are TRBV11-2 and TRBJ2-3; tentative D call: TRBD2 (5 bases). Trimming shortened V by 0 bases and J by 3 bases, and 19 bases separated the two germline ends. The CDR3 spans 18 residues. CDR1 is SGHAT and CDR2 is FQNNGV in the germline V gene. The CDR3 region is CASSLDPIRPRRTDTQYF. The CDR3 nucleotides are TGTGCCAGCAGCTTAGATCCCATCCGCCCCCGGAGGACAGATACGCAGTATTTT.

The genes are TRBV27 and TRBJ2-7, with 9 bases lining up with TRBD1. CDR3 length equals 14 residues. The germline V gene encodes CDR1 MNHEY and CDR2 SMNVEV (reference sequence). Trimming cost V 6 bases and J 3 bases; bases outside gene matches: 6. The CDR3, as DNA: TGTGCCAGCAGGCCGGGACAGGGTATCTACGAGCAGTACTTC. Its translation: CASRPGQGIYEQYF.

Only a few counts were recorded for this clone. The chain carries TRBV19 and TRBJ2-5; the match to TRBD2 covers 9 bases. Germline CDR1 LNHDA, CDR2 SQIVND (reference sequence). V gave up 10 bases and J gave up 4 bases; unmatched junction bases: 16. This CDR3 contains 16 residues. In DNA form, the CDR3 reads TGTGCCACTTCACCGGGAGTAGCGGGAGCTTTAGAGACCCAGTACTTC. This gives the protein CATSPGVAGALETQYF.

The rearrangement links TRBV5-6 to TRBJ2-3; TRBD1 matches 8 bases. This CDR3 is built from 17 residues. V trimming: 3 bases; J trimming: 1 base; junction bases outside the gene matches: 10. CDR1 SGHDT and CDR2 YYEEEE come from the germline V gene. The CDR3 sequence is CASSSLRTGYRTDTQYF. CDR3 DNA: TGTGCCAGCAGCTCATTAAGGACAGGGTATCGCACAGATACGCAGTATTTT.

A single count supports this clone. The rearrangement links TRBV6-1 to TRBJ1-4; possibly TRBD1 for D (6 bases). The CDR3 is 14 residues long. Trimming cost V 8 bases and J 8 bases, with 18 bases left between them. CDR1 is MNHNS, CDR2 SASEGT, per germline. In DNA, the CDR3 is TGTGCCAGCTTGGACAGCCTCAAGGAGGAAAAACTGTTTTTT. It yields the protein CASLDSLKEEKLFF.

The V gene is TRBV19, the J gene TRBJ1-1, with 7 bases identical to TRBD1. CDR1 is LNHDA, CDR2 SQIVND, per germline (reference sequence). V lost 5 bases and J lost 5; bases outside the gene matches: 11. This CDR3 spans 15 amino acids. The CDR3: CASSDRVRGRTEAFF. The CDR3 nucleotides are TGTGCCAGTAGTGACAGGGTTCGGGGAAGGACTGAAGCTTTCTTT.

This clone appeared a single time. The chain uses TRBV27 and TRBJ1-1; D might be TRBD1 (6 bases). This CDR3 is built from 14 residues. Trimming removed 5 bases at V and 3 bases at J, with 13 bases between. Germline values: CDR1 MNHEY, CDR2 SMNVEV (reference sequence). For the CDR3, the DNA is TGTGCCAGCAGTATAACCAGGGGTTACACTGAAGCTTTCTTT. This gives the protein CASSITRGYTEAFF.

Written as DNA, the CDR3 is TGTGCCAGCAGCTTAAGGACAGGACGAAGGGACGAAAAACTGTTTTTT. This sequence encodes CASSLRTGRRDEKLFF. The V gene is TRBV7-9, the J gene TRBJ1-4; 7 nucleotides line up with TRBD1. Germline CDR1 and CDR2: SEHNR and FQNEAQ (reference sequence). The trim removed 2 bases at V and 8 bases at J, leaving 11 bases unmatched. The CDR3 spans 16 residues.

V usage is TRBV7-9 and J usage is TRBJ2-6; 7 positions agree with TRBD1. Germline V gene data show CDR1 as SEHNR and CDR2 as FQNEAQ (reference sequence). Trimming at V came to 0 bases and at J to 2 bases, leaving 1 base not matched to a gene. The CDR3 runs to 16 residues. In nucleotides, the CDR3 is TGTGCCAGCAGCTTAGCCCAGGGGGCTGGGGCCAACGTCCTGACTTTC. It yields the protein CASSLAQGAGANVLTF.

This chain links TRBV6-1 with TRBJ2-2; D is possibly TRBD1 (6 bases). The CDR3 loop spans 15 amino acids. V gave up 7 bases and J gave up 1 base, with 13 bases separating them. CDR1 is MNHNS and CDR2 is SASEGT in the germline V gene. CDR3 loop: CASTSWTVNTGELFF. The CDR3, as DNA: TGTGCCAGCACGTCATGGACAGTGAACACCGGGGAGCTGTTTTTT.

This clone was seen a single time. The chain links TRBV4-1 to TRBJ2-7; TRBD2 is a possible D gene (6 bases). CDR3 length: 14 residues. Germline loops: CDR1 MGHRA, CDR2 YSYEKL. V lost 3 bases and J 1 base, leaving 10 bases between the germline ends. CDR3 in DNA: TGCGCCAGCAGCCATGACAGCGGGTCCTACGAGCAGTACTTC. It yields the protein CASSHDSGSYEQYF.

V usage is TRBV5-1 and J usage is TRBJ1-1, with D possibly being TRBD1 (6 bases). Germline V lookup: CDR1 SGHRS, CDR2 YFSETQ. V lost 1 base and J lost 1, with 8 bases in between. The CDR3 has 14 amino acids. The CDR3 here is CASSLRTENTEAFF. The CDR3 DNA follows: TGCGCCAGCAGCTTGAGGACAGAGAACACTGAAGCTTTCTTT.

The gene calls are TRBV7-2 and TRBJ2-3; D gene uncertain. V was shortened by 1 base and J by 4 bases, with 12 bases between the two germline ends. Germline CDR1 reads SGHTA; CDR2 reads FQGNSA. The CDR3 loop spans 15 amino acids. The CDR3 coding sequence is TGTGCCAGCAGCTTAGTTAGAGGTCCCCCAGATACGCAGTATTTT. It codes for CASSLVRGPPDTQYF. Combining the CDR3 with reference TRBV7-2 and TRBJ2-3 gives the whole variable domain GAGVSQSPSNKVTEKGKDVELRCDPISGHTALYWYRQSLGQGLEFLIYFQGNSAPDKSGLPSDRFSAERTGGSVSTLTIQRTQQEDSAVYLCASSLVRGPPDTQYFGPGTRLTVL.

This chain links TRBV5-4 with TRBJ2-3; the match to TRBD1 covers 8 bases. This CDR3 contains 13 residues. Germline CDR1 and CDR2: SGHNT and YYREEE (reference sequence). Germline trimming cut 4 bases from V and 6 bases from J; bases unmatched to any gene: 4. CDR3 region: CASSPRDRDTQYF. The DNA for the CDR3 is TGTGCCAGCAGCCCCCGGGACAGGGATACGCAGTATTTT. The full variable domain, with the rest looked up from reference TRBV5-4 and TRBJ2-3, is ETGVTQSPTHLIKTRGQQVTLRCSSQSGHNTVSWYQQALGQGPQFIFQYYREEENGRGNFPPRFSGLQFPNYSSELNVNALELDDSALYLCASSPRDRDTQYFGPGTRLTVL.

V is TRBV27 and J is TRBJ2-7; 12 nucleotides align to TRBD2. After removal of 7 bases from V and 7 bases from J, the junction contained 11 bases not matched to a gene. The CDR3 is 15 amino acids. The germline V gene encodes CDR1 MNHEY and CDR2 SMNVEV (reference sequence). DNA of the CDR3: TGTGCCAGCACTCTTCTAGCGGGAGGGAGTTGGGAGCAGTACTTC. It codes for CASTLLAGGSWEQYF.

CDR3 region: CASSLASGQGAYNYGYTF. The CDR3 nucleotides are TGCGCCAGCAGCTTGGCCTCGGGACAGGGGGCGTATAACTATGGCTACACCTTC. The chain is built from TRBV5-1 and TRBJ1-2, with TRBD1 matching 12 bases. The J segment lost 1 base and the V segment lost 0 bases, leaving 7 bases of the junction unmatched. CDR1 is SGHRS, CDR2 YFSETQ, per germline. The CDR3 extends over 18 amino acids.

The chain joins TRBV5-1 to TRBJ2-4; 11 bases are shared with TRBD1. The V segment lost 0 bases and the J segment 7 bases; nucleotides outside the gene matches: 9. CDR3 length: 17 residues. The germline V gene has CDR1 SGHRS and CDR2 YFSETQ. The CDR3 coding sequence is TGCGCCAGCAGCTTGGGGGTTAAAGGACAGGGGGCGAACATTCAGTACTTC. Its translation is CASSLGVKGQGANIQYF.

The chain employs TRBV28 and TRBJ2-3; 10 bases match TRBD1. Germline loops: CDR1 MDHEN, CDR2 SYDVKM. Germline trimming cut 5 bases from V and 6 bases from J; bases unmatched to any gene: 11. This CDR3 contains 16 residues. As DNA, the CDR3 is TGTGCCAGCAGTCTTCGACAGGGGGCAGCCCGGGATACGCAGTATTTT. Translated: CASSLRQGAARDTQYF.

This sequence joins TRBV7-8 and TRBJ1-1; no clear D gene. Germline-derived CDR1 and CDR2 are SGHVS and FQNEAQ. Trimming removed 2 bases at V and 5 bases at J, with 9 bases between. The CDR3 is 13 amino acids. In DNA, the CDR3 is TGTGCCAGCAGCTTAATCAGAGGGACTGAAGCTTTCTTT. Its translation is CASSLIRGTEAFF. Using reference TRBV7-8 and TRBJ1-1 for the parts outside the CDR3, the full variable domain is GAGVSQSPRYKVAKRGQDVALRCDPISGHVSLFWYQQALGQGPEFLTYFQNEAQLDKSGLPSDRFFAERPEGSVSTLKIQRTQQEDSAVYLCASSLIRGTEAFFGQGTRLTVV.

The chain employs TRBV7-9 and TRBJ1-1; D might be TRBD1 (6 bases). Germline V gives CDR1 SEHNR, CDR2 FQNEAQ (reference sequence). This CDR3 comprises 15 residues. Trimming took 0 bases from V and 6 from J, leaving 14 bases between them. For the CDR3, the DNA is TGTGCCAGCAGCTTAGCGAAGGGGGGGTCCGCTGAAGCTTTCTTT. Translation: CASSLAKGGSAEAFF.

This chain connects TRBV28 to TRBJ2-1; 14 bases are a match to TRBD2. The length of the CDR3 is 17 residues. Trimming cost V 5 bases and J 10 bases; bases outside gene matches: 13. In germline, CDR1 is MDHEN, CDR2 SYDVKM. The CDR3 here is CASSGGLAGVGIIEQFF. The CDR3 DNA reads TGTGCCAGCAGTGGGGGACTAGCGGGAGTGGGGATAATCGAGCAGTTCTTC.

This clone was seen once. This rearrangement joins TRBV9 to TRBJ1-1; unclear D gene. The CDR3 is 13 amino acids. CDR1 is SGDLS, CDR2 YYNGEE, per germline. The germline V and J ends were trimmed by 5 bases and 0 bases, with 8 bases remaining between them. The CDR3 DNA is TGTGCCAGCAGTCCCCATCTGAACACTGAAGCTTTCTTT. Residues: CASSPHLNTEAFF.